This T cell receptor beta chain was sequenced in a study of T-cell reconstitution after alpha-beta-depleted transplantation in children. Points from the study as a whole: Day-60 TCRbeta diversity that was high in some patients was derived from surviving recipient T cells and thymic progenitors. Reported findings indicate that, about two months after transplant, alpha-beta T cells came from several hundred expanded clones, which were derived from non-depleted graft cells. After one year, T-cell counts and TCRbeta diversity mostly came from new T cells.

The CDR3 has 15 amino acids. The V end was cut by 4 bases, the J end by 4 bases, with 16 bases between. Germline assignment: CDR1 LNHNV and CDR2 YYDKDF (reference sequence). About this clonotype: Its antigen is still unknown.

Unique molecular identifiers were used in preparing the TCRbeta library. MiXCR, applied by TCRdb to the PCR reads, yields one record per CDR3 protein. The repertoire holds approximately 520,000 distinct CDR3 sequences, with 9.5% to 12% as singletons. V usage is TRBV15 and J usage is TRBJ1-2; maybe TRBD1 (6 bases). Sequenced material: PBMCs, mostly from graft donor cells, taken 180 days after TCRalphabeta/CD19-depleted stem cell transplant. The sequence derives from a female patient aged 2 to 10 who had a stem cell transplant for aplastic anemia, so the T cells may come from the graft donor. The CDR3 coding sequence is TGTGCCACCAGCACTGAGGACAGAAATTTCTATGGCTACACCTTC. This sequence encodes CATSTEDRNFYGYTF. The variable domain in full, completed from reference TRBV15 and TRBJ1-2, reads DAMVIQNPRYQVTQFGKPVTLSCSQTLNHNVMYWYQQKSSQAPKLLFHYYDKDFNNEADTPDNFQSRRPNTSFCFLDIRSPGLGDTAMYLCATSTEDRNFYGYTFGSGTRLTVV.